The rows below give T cell receptor beta chains drawn from one sample of a study of response to subunit inactivated influenza vaccine. TCRdb passed the RT-PCR reads through MiXCR, listing each CDR3 protein once. The top ten hold approximately 7% of the sample, which has approximately 700,000 distinct CDR3 sequences, about 15% seen once. The sequencing here drew on PBMCs from blood, taken 14 days before vaccination. The receptors originated from a man over 45 who received an inactivated influenza vaccine. Each CDR3 is given with its conserved first and last residue. D genes are given only for firm matches. Size values are once, few and many counts, or a class for expanded clones, and some rows have none.

V	size	J	D	CDR3	DNA
TRBV6-5	-	TRBJ2-7	-	CASSYPGFSYEQYF	TGTGCCAGCAGTTACCCAGGGTTTTCCTACGAGCAGTACTTC
TRBV7-9	-	TRBJ1-1	-	CASSLGGGVNTEAFF	TGTGCCAGCAGCTTAGGGGGAGGGGTGAACACTGAAGCTTTCTTT
TRBV3-1	many	TRBJ2-2	-	CASSQRDFNTGELFF	TGTGCCAGCAGCCAACGGGACTTTAACACCGGGGAGCTGTTTTTT
TRBV28	many	TRBJ2-5	-	CASSPGAPVQETQYF	TGTGCCAGCAGCCCCGGAGCGCCTGTCCAAGAGACCCAGTACTTC
TRBV4-3	-	TRBJ2-5	-	CASSQDTGQGTQYF	TGCGCCAGCAGCCAAGACACGGGGCAGGGGACCCAGTACTTC
TRBV7-9	-	TRBJ2-7	-	CASNNRGGNYEQYF	TGTGCCAGCAACAACAGGGGGGGGAACTACGAGCAGTACTTC
TRBV29-1	-	TRBJ2-5	-	CSVVRQAETQYF	TGCAGCGTTGTCCGGCAGGCGGAGACCCAGTACTTC
TRBV7-2	few	TRBJ2-7	-	CASSLEAYTSFYEQYF	TGTGCCAGCAGCTTAGAGGCGTATACTAGTTTCTACGAGCAGTACTTC
TRBV10-3	once	TRBJ1-2	-	CAIKGELEDGYTF	TGTGCCATCAAGGGGGAGCTCGAGGATGGCTACACCTTC
TRBV20-1	few	TRBJ2-7	TRBD2	CSALIPGLAGEEQYF	TGCAGTGCACTAATTCCGGGACTAGCGGGAGAAGAGCAGTACTTC
TRBV12-3/TRBV12-4	many	TRBJ2-4	TRBD1	CASSPRGWAIKNIQYF	TGTGCCAGCAGCCCCAGGGGGTGGGCTATAAAAAACATTCAGTACTTC
TRBV4-3	few	TRBJ1-2	-	CASSRERDNYGYTF	TGCGCCAGCAGCCGGGAAAGAGACAACTATGGCTACACCTTC
TRBV3-1	few	TRBJ1-4	-	CASSQDSRWKLFF	TGTGCCAGCAGCCAAGATTCGCGCTGGAAACTGTTTTTT
TRBV11-2	few	TRBJ2-2	-	CASSLGFALARNTGELFF	TGTGCCAGCAGCTTAGGATTCGCGCTAGCGCGGAACACCGGGGAGCTGTTTTTT
TRBV2	-	TRBJ2-1	TRBD2	CASRGLSNEQFF	TGTGCCAGCAGGGGACTAAGCAATGAGCAGTTCTTC
TRBV4-1	many	TRBJ2-5	TRBD1	CASSQTGVETQYF	TGCGCCAGCAGCCAAACAGGGGTTGAGACCCAGTACTTC
TRBV5-1	few	TRBJ1-1	-	CASSAEMNTEAFF	TGCGCCAGCAGCGCGGAGATGAACACTGAAGCTTTCTTT
TRBV24-1	few	TRBJ2-7	TRBD2	CATSAGTELAGGLYEQYF	TGTGCCACCAGTGCCGGGACTGAGCTAGCGGGTGGGCTCTACGAGCAGTACTTC
TRBV5-1	many	TRBJ1-4	-	CASSFSGPNEKLFF	TGCGCCAGCAGCTTTTCGGGACCTAATGAAAAACTGTTTTTT
TRBV5-1	-	TRBJ2-3	TRBD2	CASSPGLGSDTQYF	TGCGCCAGCAGCCCTGGACTAGGCTCAGATACGCAGTATTTT
TRBV15	-	TRBJ1-5	TRBD1	CATSYGTGNQPQHF	TGTGCCACCAGCTACGGGACAGGCAATCAGCCCCAGCATTTT
TRBV5-8	-	TRBJ1-2	TRBD1	CASKLTGDGYTF	TGTGCCAGCAAATTAACAGGGGATGGCTACACCTTC
TRBV20-1	few	TRBJ2-4	TRBD2	CSGLAENIQYF	TGCAGTGGACTAGCGGAAAACATTCAGTACTTC
TRBV10-3	many	TRBJ1-6	TRBD1	CAISRDRANSPLHF	TGTGCCATCAGTAGGGACAGGGCGAATTCACCCCTCCACTTT
TRBV14	once	TRBJ2-5	TRBD1	CASSQLDRRQTQYF	TGTGCCAGCAGCCAACTGGACAGGAGACAGACCCAGTACTTC
TRBV9	-	TRBJ2-7	-	CASSPTGQYSSYEQYF	TGTGCCAGCAGCCCAACCGGACAGTACAGCTCCTACGAGCAGTACTTC
TRBV5-1	-	TRBJ2-5	TRBD2	CASSLGRGGALMETQYF	TGCGCCAGCAGCTTGGGGCGCGGGGGGGCGTTGATGGAGACCCAGTACTTC
TRBV6-2/TRBV6-3	few	TRBJ1-2	-	CASSYIGSGYTF	TGTGCCAGCAGTTACATCGGGAGCGGCTACACCTTC
TRBV12-3/TRBV12-4	few	TRBJ2-3	-	CASSFQDTSTDTQYF	TGTGCCAGCAGTTTTCAGGACACCAGCACAGATACGCAGTATTTT
TRBV2	few	TRBJ2-2	TRBD1	CASNFDRGANTGELFF	TGTGCCAGCAATTTTGACAGGGGCGCCAACACCGGGGAGCTGTTTTTT
TRBV12-3/TRBV12-4	-	TRBJ1-1	-	CASSLAGARNTEAFF	TGTGCCAGCAGTTTAGCGGGGGCGCGGAACACTGAAGCTTTCTTT
TRBV11-1	-	TRBJ1-1	TRBD1	CASSRTQGAGNTEAFF	TGTGCCAGCAGCCGTACCCAGGGGGCAGGGAACACTGAAGCTTTCTTT